This T cell receptor (beta chain) comes out of a study of T-cell memory formation after mild COVID-19. Study conclusions and caveats: The appearance of some responding clones in pre-infection memory suggested that cross-reactive memory joined. A balance of CD4 and CD8 characterized clones contracting day 15 to 85, whereas later expanders leaned CD4+.

This clonotype was counted only a few times. Antigen unknown. TCRdb re-called the 5' RACE reads with MiXCR, one entry per CDR3 protein. The table includes 120,000 to 150,000 distinct CDR3 sequences, about 5.7% detected once. Germline V gives CDR1 LNHDA, CDR2 SQIVND (reference sequence). With 4 bases clipped from V and 4 bases from J, the junction kept 9 bases outside the gene matches. The CDR3 loop spans 16 amino acids. The receptor comes from an adult woman who had mild COVID-19 (a few samples of this study predate the infection). Cell type and time point are not known. The chain has TRBV19 and TRBJ2-3; 9 nucleotides line up with TRBD1. Input material: PBMCs or a T cell subset sorted from them (not recorded which). Here the CDR3 DNA reads TGTGCCAGTAGTACCCTTAGGACAGGGGTTGCAGATACGCAGTATTTT. The encoded protein is CASSTLRTGVADTQYF. The full variable domain, rest sourced from reference TRBV19 and TRBJ2-3, is DGGITQSPKYLFRKEGQNVTLSCEQNLNHDAMYWYRQDPGQGLRLIYYSQIVNDFQKGDIAEGYSVSREKKESFPLTVTSAQKNPTAFYLCASSTLRTGVADTQYFGPGTRLTVL.